This is a list of T cell receptor beta chains from one sample in a study of T and B cells in COVID-19 patients. Each CDR3 protein gets one entry after TCRdb re-called the multiplex PCR reads with MiXCR. The sample has about 5,400 distinct CDR3 sequences; roughly 30% are singletons. Sequencing was carried out using blood. All receptors come from a human donor with active COVID-19. Each CDR3 is given with its conserved first and last residue. A D gene is named only where the DNA matches it firmly. Clone size is shown for a subset of rows, as once, few, many or a class of expanded clone.

abundance | j_gene | v_gene | d_gene | CDR3aa | CDR3nt
medium-sized | TRBJ2-5 | TRBV6-6 | NA | CASSLPVETQYF | TGTGCCAGCAGCCTCCCGGTGGAGACCCAGTACTTC
many | TRBJ1-4 | TRBV12-3/TRBV12-4 | TRBD1 | CASSRDRGNEKLFF | TGTGCCAGCAGTCGGGACAGGGGTAATGAAAAACTGTTTTTT
many | TRBJ1-1 | TRBV7-6 | NA | CASSGDSNTEAFF | TGTGCCAGCAGCGGCGACAGTAACACTGAAGCTTTCTTT
NA | TRBJ2-1 | TRBV7-6 | TRBD2 | CASSPLAGVDEQFF | TGTGCCAGCAGCCCTCTAGCGGGAGTAGATGAGCAGTTCTTC
few | TRBJ2-3 | TRBV4-2 | TRBD1 | CASSTRGTGADTQYF | TGTGCCAGCAGCACGAGGGGGACAGGGGCAGATACGCAGTATTTT
NA | TRBJ2-7 | TRBV6-2/TRBV6-3 | TRBD1 | CASRSRDRGGEQYF | TGTGCCAGCAGAAGCCGGGACAGGGGCGGCGAGCAGTACTTC
NA | TRBJ2-2 | TRBV9 | TRBD1 | CASSVGTVSNTGEPFF | TGTGCCAGCAGCGTGGGGACAGTTTCGAACACCGGGGAGCCGTTTTTT
NA | TRBJ2-1 | TRBV19 | TRBD2 | CASSPSGSNEQFF | TGTGCCAGTAGCCCTAGCGGGTCCAATGAGCAGTTCTTC
NA | TRBJ2-2 | TRBV6-5 | TRBD2 | CASSYGGGQNGELFF | TGTGCCAGCAGTTACGGCGGGGGGCAGAACGGGGAGCTGTTTTTT
few | TRBJ2-7 | TRBV6-2/TRBV6-3 | NA | CASNRGSGYEQYF | TGTGCCAGCAATCGGGGGTCCGGCTACGAGCAGTACTTC
NA | TRBJ2-7 | TRBV19 | TRBD2 | CASTRRGLAANRYEQYF | TGTGCCAGTACCCGGAGGGGACTAGCGGCAAACAGATACGAGCAGTACTTC
many | TRBJ2-3 | TRBV6-6 | NA | CASRLASTDTQYF | TGTGCCAGCAGACTAGCAAGCACAGATACGCAGTATTTT
medium-sized | TRBJ2-1 | TRBV19 | NA | CASSMWKFGGHDEQFF | TGTGCCAGTAGTATGTGGAAATTCGGGGGTCACGATGAGCAGTTCTTC
NA | TRBJ2-7 | TRBV19 | NA | CASSIGRGSYEQYF | TGTGCCAGTAGTATCGGCAGGGGCTCCTACGAGCAGTACTTC
medium-sized | TRBJ2-5 | TRBV6-5 | NA | CASSYMDHLETQYF | TGTGCCAGCAGTTACATGGACCACCTTGAGACCCAGTACTTC
medium-sized | TRBJ1-5 | TRBV27 | TRBD1 | CASSLTGTGANQPQHF | TGTGCCAGCAGTTTAACTGGGACAGGGGCAAATCAGCCCCAGCATTTT
medium-sized | TRBJ2-2 | TRBV7-9 | NA | CASRPDTGELFF | TGTGCCAGCAGACCCGACACCGGGGAGCTGTTTTTT
medium-sized | TRBJ2-1 | TRBV4-3 | TRBD1 | CASSQDQDRVDNEQFF | TGCGCCAGCAGCCAAGATCAGGACAGGGTCGACAATGAGCAGTTCTTC
NA | TRBJ2-7 | TRBV21-1 | NA | CASSKAGTNGDEQYF | TGTGCCAGCAGCAAAGCCGGGACAAATGGGGACGAGCAGTACTTC
NA | TRBJ1-5 | TRBV11-1 | NA | CASSLGGAINQPQHF | TGTGCCAGCAGCTTAGGAGGGGCAATCAATCAGCCCCAGCATTTT
NA | TRBJ2-5 | TRBV24-1 | NA | CATSDSDRTSYQETQYF | TGTGCCACCAGTGACTCCGACAGGACCTCGTACCAAGAGACCCAGTACTTC
NA | TRBJ2-7 | TRBV20-1 | NA | CSARDRGRWEQYF | TGCAGTGCTAGAGATCGAGGGAGGTGGGAGCAGTACTTC
NA | TRBJ1-6 | TRBV6-5 | NA | CASRPAGGGLSPLHF | TGTGCCAGCAGACCCGCGGGGGGCGGCCTCTCACCCCTCCACTTT
large | TRBJ2-7 | TRBV11-3 | NA | CASSSSPQGYEQYF | TGTGCCAGCAGCTCCTCCCCACAGGGTTACGAGCAGTACTTC
NA | TRBJ1-5 | TRBV6-6 | NA | CASSYTEGRGSNQPQHF | TGTGCCAGCAGTTACACGGAGGGACGGGGGTCCAATCAGCCCCAGCATTTT
many | TRBJ1-1 | TRBV7-6 | NA | CASSSGTEAFF | TGTGCCAGCAGCTCAGGGACTGAAGCTTTCTTT
medium-sized | TRBJ2-2 | TRBV12-3/TRBV12-4 | NA | CASSPRTGNTGELFF | TGTGCCAGCAGTCCGCGAACAGGGAACACCGGGGAGCTGTTTTTT
NA | TRBJ2-7 | TRBV20-1 | NA | CSAGDEQYF | TGCAGTGCTGGGGATGAGCAGTACTTC